The T cell receptor (beta chain) described here comes from a study of control samples from healthy donors and cancer patients. This clone was picked up one time. CDR1 and CDR2 (germline): SGHRS, YFSETQ. With 7 bases clipped from V and 4 bases from J, the junction kept 7 bases outside the gene matches. The CDR3 loop spans 14 amino acids. Measured with immunoSEQ multiplex PCR; TCRdb has only the in-frame clones, and not every one. The sample consists of 150,000 or so clones, 90% to 95% of them appearing once. The V and J genes are TRBV5-1 and TRBJ2-2; the match to TRBD1 covers 7 bases. The sequenced sample consisted of blood. This clonotype was sampled from a woman in her 30s in good health. The DNA for the CDR3 is TGCGCCAGCTCACCGACAGGGCGCACCGGGGAGCTGTTTTTT. It is translated as CASSPTGRTGELFF.